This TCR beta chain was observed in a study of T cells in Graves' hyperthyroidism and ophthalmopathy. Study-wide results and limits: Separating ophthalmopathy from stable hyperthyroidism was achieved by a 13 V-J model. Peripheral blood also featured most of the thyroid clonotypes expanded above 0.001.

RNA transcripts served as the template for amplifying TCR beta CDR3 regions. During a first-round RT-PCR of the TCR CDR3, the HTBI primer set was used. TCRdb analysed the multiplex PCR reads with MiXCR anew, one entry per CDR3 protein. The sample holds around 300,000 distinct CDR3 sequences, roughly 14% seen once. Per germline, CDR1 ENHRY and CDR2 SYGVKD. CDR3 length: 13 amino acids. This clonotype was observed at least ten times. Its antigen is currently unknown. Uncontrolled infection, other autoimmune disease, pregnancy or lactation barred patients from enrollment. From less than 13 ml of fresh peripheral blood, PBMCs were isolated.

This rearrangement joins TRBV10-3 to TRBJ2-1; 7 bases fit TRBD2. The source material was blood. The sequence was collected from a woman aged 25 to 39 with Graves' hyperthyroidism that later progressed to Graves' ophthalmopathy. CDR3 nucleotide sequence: TGTGCACACACCCCGACCCGGGGGGATGAGCAGTTCTTC. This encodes CAHTPTRGDEQFF.